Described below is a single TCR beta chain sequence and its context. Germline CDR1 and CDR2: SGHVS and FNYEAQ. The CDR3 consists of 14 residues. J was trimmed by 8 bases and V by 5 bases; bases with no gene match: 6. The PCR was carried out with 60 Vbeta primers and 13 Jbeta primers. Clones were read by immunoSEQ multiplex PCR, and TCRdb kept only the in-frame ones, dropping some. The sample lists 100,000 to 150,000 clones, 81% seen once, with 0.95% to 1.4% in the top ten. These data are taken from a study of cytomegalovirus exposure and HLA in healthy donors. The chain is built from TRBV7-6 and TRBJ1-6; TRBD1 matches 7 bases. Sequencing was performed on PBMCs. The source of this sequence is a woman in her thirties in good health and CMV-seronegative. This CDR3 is CASSRTGVDSPLHF. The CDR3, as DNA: TGTGCCAGCAGCAGAACAGGGGTGGATTCACCCCTCCACTTT. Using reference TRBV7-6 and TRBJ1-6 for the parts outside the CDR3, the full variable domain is GAGVSQSPRYKVTKRGQDVALRCDPISGHVSLYWYRQALGQGPEFLTYFNYEAQQDKSGLPNDRFSAERPEGSISTLTIQRTEQRDSAMYRCASSRTGVDSPLHFGNGTRLTVT.